Each of the 3 T cell receptor beta chains below was sequenced from the same sample in a study of T cell responses to AZD1222 COVID-19 vaccine. Some clones are missing from TCRdb's copy, which holds only in-frame ones; the method was immunoSEQ multiplex PCR. This table holds about 190,000 clones, more than 80% found once. The sequenced sample was peripheral blood, obtained 28 days after the second dose of the MenACWY control vaccine. The receptors come from an adult who received the MenACWY meningococcal vaccine as a control.

V usage is TRBV14 and J usage is TRBJ2-1; perhaps D is TRBD1 or TRBD2 (6 bases each). This CDR3 is 18 amino acids long. Germline V gene sequence: CDR1 SGHDN, CDR2 FVKESK. With 0 bases removed from V and 0 bases from J, the gap between germline ends came to 15 bases. The CDR3 region is CASSQDGFRGPSYNEQFF. The CDR3 bases are TGTGCCAGCAGCCAAGATGGGTTCCGGGGGCCCTCCTACAATGAGCAGTTCTTC.

This chain connects TRBV5-6 to TRBJ1-2; tentatively, D is TRBD1 (5 bases). V gave up 3 bases and J gave up 8 bases, with 20 bases separating them. The CDR3 totals 15 residues. Germline assignment: CDR1 SGHDT and CDR2 YYEEEE. CDR3 sequence: CASSWSGAPEGGYTF. CDR3 coding DNA: TGTGCCAGCAGCTGGTCCGGGGCCCCCGAAGGAGGCTACACCTTC.

The V gene is TRBV3-1 (or the pseudogene TRBV3-2), the J gene TRBJ2-7; perhaps TRBD1 as D (5 bases). Germline lookup yields CDR1 LGHDT and CDR2 YNNKEL (reference sequence). The V end lost 0 bases, the J end lost 3 bases, and 15 bases lay between the germline ends. The CDR3 loop spans 16 amino acids. The CDR3 bases are TGTGCCAGCAGCCAAGATCTCCCCTCGACAGTCTACGAGCAGTACTTC. Its protein product is CASSQDLPSTVYEQYF.